This paragraph reports one TCR beta chain. Its cognate antigen is unknown. The sample comes from a study of blood T cells in healthy people across ages. Turning to the study itself: Per every two T cells, about one barcoded beta molecule was captured by template switching.

This CDR3 has 12 amino acids. Germline V lookup: CDR1 DFQATT, CDR2 SNEGSKA (reference sequence). V was clipped by 7 bases and J by 4 bases, with 11 bases between them. Through a sample-barcoded 5' primer and a J-beta primer mix, a second PCR was run for about 6 to 11 cycles. TCRdb analysed the 5' RACE reads with MiXCR anew, one entry per CDR3 protein. The sample shows about 650,000 distinct CDR3 sequences, about 32% of them seen only once. Regarding the study as a whole: Older individuals had lower TCR beta diversity per million T cells (the decline was roughly linear).

Sequenced input: blood. V gene TRBV20-1 combines with J gene TRBJ1-3; D gene uncertain. The TCR was taken from a woman over 75 in good health. The CDR3 loop is CSVREGGNTIYF. CDR3 nucleotide sequence: TGCAGTGTGAGGGAGGGAGGAAACACCATATATTTT.